These 4 T cell receptor beta chains were all obtained from the same sample, sequenced in a study of blood T cell repertoires in COVID-19. Data came from immunoSEQ multiplex PCR; TCRdb stores just in-frame clones and leaves some out. Seen here are some 380,000 clones, around 87% observed once, and the top ten hold 1% to 1.5%. Sequencing was carried out using PBMCs or T cells enriched from blood (not recorded which). Source of these receptors: a man aged 25-45 years who had recovered from COVID-19.

J is TRBJ2-2 and V is TRBV19; D unclear. The CDR3 extends over 14 amino acids. Trimming stripped 1 base from V and 7 bases from J, with 10 bases between. Germline-derived CDR1 and CDR2 are LNHDA and SQIVND (reference sequence). The DNA for the CDR3 is TGTGCCAGTAGTATAGGCCAGTATCTCGGGGAGCTGTTTTTT. Translated, it gives CASSIGQYLGELFF.

The CDR3 region is CSASGQEDYEQYF. Written as DNA, the CDR3 is TGCAGTGCTAGTGGGCAGGAAGACTACGAGCAGTACTTC. The chain joins TRBV20-1 to TRBJ2-7; D not certain. Germline assignment: CDR1 DFQATT and CDR2 SNEGSKA (reference sequence). Trimming removed 3 bases from V and 3 bases from J, with 12 bases in between. The CDR3 runs 13 residues.

The chain couples TRBV10-2 to TRBJ2-7; 7 bases match TRBD1. The CDR3 loop spans 13 amino acids. The V segment lost 2 bases and the J segment 7 bases; nucleotides outside the gene matches: 5. Germline V gene sequence: CDR1 WSHSY, CDR2 SAAADI. In DNA form, the CDR3 reads TGCGCCAGCAGTGAGACAGGGGTGGGAGAGCAGTACTTC. Encoded protein: CASSETGVGEQYF.

In its sample, this clone was seen once. V gene TRBV6-1 combines with J gene TRBJ1-3, with D maybe TRBD1 (6 bases). This CDR3 spans 14 amino acids. Germline lookup yields CDR1 MNHNS and CDR2 SASEGT. V was shortened by 6 bases and J by 2 bases, with 11 bases between the two germline ends. The CDR3 DNA is TGTGCCAGCAGGCTACAGGGTCCTGGAAACACCATATATTTT. Translated: CASRLQGPGNTIYF.